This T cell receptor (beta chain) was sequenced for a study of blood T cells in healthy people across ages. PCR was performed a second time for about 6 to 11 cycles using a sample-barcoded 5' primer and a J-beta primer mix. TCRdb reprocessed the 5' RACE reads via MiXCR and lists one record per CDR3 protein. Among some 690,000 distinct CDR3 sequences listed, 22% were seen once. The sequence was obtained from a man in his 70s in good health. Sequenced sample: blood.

For the CDR3, the DNA is TGCGCCAGCACCTGGGGGCCCTCTGGGGCCAACGTCCTGACTTTC. Its translation: CASTWGPSGANVLTF. The chain carries TRBV5-1 and TRBJ2-6; tentative D call: TRBD1 (6 bases). Per germline, CDR1 SGHRS and CDR2 YFSETQ. Trimming removed 6 bases from V and 0 bases from J, with 10 bases in between. The CDR3 extends over 15 amino acids.